Below, one T cell receptor (beta chain) is given with its context. This sample was taken from a study of identical twins. Template switching created a universal primer site, and the cDNA included unique molecular identifiers. TCRdb re-called the 5' RACE reads with MiXCR, one entry per CDR3 protein. The sample gives about 890,000 distinct CDR3 sequences, over 9% of which show up once; around 1.6% is in the top ten. V gave up 8 bases and J gave up 7 bases, with 18 bases separating them. Germline V CDR1 and CDR2: MNHNS, SASEGT. The CDR3 covers 13 residues. The sample was also linked to a second study, of yellow fever vaccine responses in identical twins.

The chain combines TRBV6-1 with TRBJ2-7; D gene uncertain. Sample: PBMCs. The clonotype comes from a woman aged 18-30 years in good health. The DNA of the CDR3 is TGTGCCAGCTCAGGTCAACCACCACGGGAGCAGTACTTC. This translates into CASSGQPPREQYF.